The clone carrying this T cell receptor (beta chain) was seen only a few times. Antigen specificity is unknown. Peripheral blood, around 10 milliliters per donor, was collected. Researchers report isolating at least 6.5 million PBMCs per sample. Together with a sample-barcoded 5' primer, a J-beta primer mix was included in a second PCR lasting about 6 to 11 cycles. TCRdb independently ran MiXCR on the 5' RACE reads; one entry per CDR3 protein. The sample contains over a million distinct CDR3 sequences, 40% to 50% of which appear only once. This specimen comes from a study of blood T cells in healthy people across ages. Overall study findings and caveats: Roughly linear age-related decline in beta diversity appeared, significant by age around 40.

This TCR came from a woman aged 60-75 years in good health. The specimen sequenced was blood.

CDR3 sequence: CASSEQMVETGEQYF. Written as DNA, the CDR3 is TGTGCCAGCAGTGAGCAAATGGTGGAAACTGGCGAACAGTACTTC. The J gene is TRBJ2-7, the V gene TRBV2; D is uncertain. This CDR3 is built from 15 residues. Trimming stripped 3 bases from V and 10 bases from J, with 22 bases between. In germline, CDR1 is SNHLY, CDR2 FYNNEI.